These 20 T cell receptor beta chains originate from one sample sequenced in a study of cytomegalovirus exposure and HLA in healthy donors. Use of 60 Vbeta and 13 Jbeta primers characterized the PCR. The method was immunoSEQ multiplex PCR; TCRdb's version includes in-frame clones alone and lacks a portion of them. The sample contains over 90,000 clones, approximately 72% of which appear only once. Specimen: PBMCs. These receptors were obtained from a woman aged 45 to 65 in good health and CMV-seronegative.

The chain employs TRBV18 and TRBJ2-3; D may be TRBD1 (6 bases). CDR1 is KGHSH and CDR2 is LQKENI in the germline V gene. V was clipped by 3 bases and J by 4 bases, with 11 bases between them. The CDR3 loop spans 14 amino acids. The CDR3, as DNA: TGTGCCAGCTCACCCGAGACAGGTTCAGATACGCAGTATTTT. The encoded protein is CASSPETGSDTQYF.

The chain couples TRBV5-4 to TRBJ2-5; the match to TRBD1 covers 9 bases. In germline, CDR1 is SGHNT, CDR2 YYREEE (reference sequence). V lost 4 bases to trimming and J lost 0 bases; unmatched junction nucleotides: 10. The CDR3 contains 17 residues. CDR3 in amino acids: CASSTLGQGFYQETQYF. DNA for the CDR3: TGTGCCAGCAGCACCCTGGGACAGGGCTTTTACCAAGAGACCCAGTACTTC.

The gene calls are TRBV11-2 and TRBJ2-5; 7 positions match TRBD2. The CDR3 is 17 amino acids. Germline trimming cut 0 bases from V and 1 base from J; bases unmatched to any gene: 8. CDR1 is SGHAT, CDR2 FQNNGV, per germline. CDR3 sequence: CASSLDRASGLQETQYF. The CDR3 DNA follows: TGTGCCAGCAGCTTAGATCGGGCTAGCGGCCTCCAAGAGACCCAGTACTTC. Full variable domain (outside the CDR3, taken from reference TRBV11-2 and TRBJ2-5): EAGVAQSPRYKIIEKRQSVAFWCNPISGHATLYWYQQILGQGPKLLIQFQNNGVVDDSQLPKDRFSAERLKGVDSTLKIQPAKLEDSAVYLCASSLDRASGLQETQYFGPGTRLLVL.

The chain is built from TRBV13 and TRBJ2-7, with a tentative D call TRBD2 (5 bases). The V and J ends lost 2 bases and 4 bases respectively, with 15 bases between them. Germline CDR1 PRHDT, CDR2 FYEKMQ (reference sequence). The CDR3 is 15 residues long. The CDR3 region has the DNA TGTGCCAGCAGCTTATTCCAGGAGGCATTTTACGAGCAGTACTTC. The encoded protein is CASSLFQEAFYEQYF.

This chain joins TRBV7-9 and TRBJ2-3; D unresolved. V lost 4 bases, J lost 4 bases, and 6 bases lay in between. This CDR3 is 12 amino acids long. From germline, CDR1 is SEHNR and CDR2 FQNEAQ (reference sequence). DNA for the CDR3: TGTGCCAGCAGCTCCACTTCAGATACGCAGTATTTT. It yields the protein CASSSTSDTQYF.

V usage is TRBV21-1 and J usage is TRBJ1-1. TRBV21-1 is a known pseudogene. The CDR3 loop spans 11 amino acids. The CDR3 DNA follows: TGTGCCAGCAGCAAAAGGCGAGGGGCTTTCTTT. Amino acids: CASSKRRGAFF.

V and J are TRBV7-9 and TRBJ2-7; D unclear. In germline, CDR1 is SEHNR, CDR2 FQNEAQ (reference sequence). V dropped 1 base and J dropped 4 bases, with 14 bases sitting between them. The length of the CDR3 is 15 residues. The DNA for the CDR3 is TGTGCCAGCAGCTTAGAGGCGGTAGCTGGGTACGAGCAGTACTTC. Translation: CASSLEAVAGYEQYF.

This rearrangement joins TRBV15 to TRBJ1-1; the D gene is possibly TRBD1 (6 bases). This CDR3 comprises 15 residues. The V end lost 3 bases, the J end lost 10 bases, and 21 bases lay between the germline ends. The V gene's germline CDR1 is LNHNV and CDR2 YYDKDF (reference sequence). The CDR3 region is CATSRFGQPRGGAFF. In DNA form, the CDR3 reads TGTGCCACCAGCAGGTTCGGACAGCCCAGAGGGGGAGCTTTCTTT.

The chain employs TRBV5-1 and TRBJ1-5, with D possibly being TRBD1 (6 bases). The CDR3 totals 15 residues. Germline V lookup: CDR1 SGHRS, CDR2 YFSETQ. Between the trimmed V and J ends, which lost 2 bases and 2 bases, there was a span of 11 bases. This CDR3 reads CASSLWGGGNQPQHF. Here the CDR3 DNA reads TGCGCCAGCAGCTTATGGGGGGGCGGCAATCAGCCCCAGCATTTT.

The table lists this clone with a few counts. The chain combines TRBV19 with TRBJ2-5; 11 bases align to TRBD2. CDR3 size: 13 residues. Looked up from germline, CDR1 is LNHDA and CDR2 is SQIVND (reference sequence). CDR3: CATSGSGLETQYF. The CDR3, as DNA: TGTGCAACTAGCGGGAGTGGGCTAGAGACCCAGTACTTC.

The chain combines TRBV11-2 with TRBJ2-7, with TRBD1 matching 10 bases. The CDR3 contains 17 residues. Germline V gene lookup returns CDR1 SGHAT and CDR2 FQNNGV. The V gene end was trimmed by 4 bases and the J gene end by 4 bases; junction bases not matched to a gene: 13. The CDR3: CASSYRDRGSGAYEQYF. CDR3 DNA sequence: TGTGCCAGCAGCTACCGGGACAGGGGCTCTGGAGCGTACGAGCAGTACTTC.

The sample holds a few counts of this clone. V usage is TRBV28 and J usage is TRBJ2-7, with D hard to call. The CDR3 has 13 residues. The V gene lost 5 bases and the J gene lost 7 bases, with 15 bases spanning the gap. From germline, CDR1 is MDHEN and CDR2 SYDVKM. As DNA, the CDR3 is TGTGCCAGCAGTCCTGAACCTAAGCGAGAGCAGTACTTC. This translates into CASSPEPKREQYF.

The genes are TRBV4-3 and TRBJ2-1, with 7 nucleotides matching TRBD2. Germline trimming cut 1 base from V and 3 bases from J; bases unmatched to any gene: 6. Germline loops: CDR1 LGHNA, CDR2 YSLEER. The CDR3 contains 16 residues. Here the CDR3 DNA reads TGCGCCAGCAGCCAAGGGGTCGGGACTATCTACAATGAGCAGTTCTTC. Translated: CASSQGVGTIYNEQFF.

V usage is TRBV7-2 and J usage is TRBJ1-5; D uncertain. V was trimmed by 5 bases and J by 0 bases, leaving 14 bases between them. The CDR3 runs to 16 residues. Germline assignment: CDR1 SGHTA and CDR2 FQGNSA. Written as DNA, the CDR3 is TGTGCCAGCAGCAGAGGAGCGACTTTTAGCAATCAGCCCCAGCATTTT. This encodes CASSRGATFSNQPQHF.

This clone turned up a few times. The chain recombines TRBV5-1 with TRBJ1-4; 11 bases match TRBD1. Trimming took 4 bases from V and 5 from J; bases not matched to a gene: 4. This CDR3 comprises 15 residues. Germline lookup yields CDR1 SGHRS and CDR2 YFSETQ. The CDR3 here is CASSHGDRGNEKLFF. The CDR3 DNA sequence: TGCGCCAGCAGCCATGGGGACAGGGGGAATGAAAAACTGTTTTTT.

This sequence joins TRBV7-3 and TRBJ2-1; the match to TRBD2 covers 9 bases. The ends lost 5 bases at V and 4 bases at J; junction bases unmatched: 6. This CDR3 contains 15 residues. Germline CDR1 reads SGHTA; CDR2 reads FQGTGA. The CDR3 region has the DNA TGTGCCAGCAGCCCCCGACTAGCGGAATACAATGAGCAGTTCTTC. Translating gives CASSPRLAEYNEQFF.

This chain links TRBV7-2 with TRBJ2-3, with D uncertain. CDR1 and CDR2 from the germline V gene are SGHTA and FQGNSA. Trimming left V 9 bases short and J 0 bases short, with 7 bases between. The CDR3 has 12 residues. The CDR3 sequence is CASQTSTDTQYF. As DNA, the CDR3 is TGTGCCAGTCAAACTAGCACAGATACGCAGTATTTT.

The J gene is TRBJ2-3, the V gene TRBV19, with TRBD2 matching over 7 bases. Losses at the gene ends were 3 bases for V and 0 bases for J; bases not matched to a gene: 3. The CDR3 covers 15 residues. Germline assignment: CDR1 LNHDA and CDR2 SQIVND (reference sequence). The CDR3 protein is CASSILRGSTDTQYF. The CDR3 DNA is TGTGCCAGTAGTATTTTGCGGGGGAGCACAGATACGCAGTATTTT.

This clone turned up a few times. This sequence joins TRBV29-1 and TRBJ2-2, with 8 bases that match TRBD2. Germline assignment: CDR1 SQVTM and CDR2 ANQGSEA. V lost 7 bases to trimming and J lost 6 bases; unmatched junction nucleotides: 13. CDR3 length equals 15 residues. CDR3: CSAHGSGARSGELFF. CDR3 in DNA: TGCAGCGCCCACGGTAGCGGGGCCCGGTCCGGGGAGCTGTTTTTT.

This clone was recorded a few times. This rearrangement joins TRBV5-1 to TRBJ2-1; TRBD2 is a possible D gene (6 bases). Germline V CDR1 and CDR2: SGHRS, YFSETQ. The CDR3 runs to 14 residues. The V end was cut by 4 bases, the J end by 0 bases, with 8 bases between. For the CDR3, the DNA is TGCGCCAGCAGCAAGGGAGGCTCCTACAATGAGCAGTTCTTC. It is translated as CASSKGGSYNEQFF. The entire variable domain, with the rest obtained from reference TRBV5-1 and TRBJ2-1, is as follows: KAGVTQTPRYLIKTRGQQVTLSCSPISGHRSVSWYQQTPGQGLQFLFEYFSETQRNKGNFPGRFSGRQFSNSRSEMNVSTLELGDSALYLCASSKGGSYNEQFFGPGTRLTVL.